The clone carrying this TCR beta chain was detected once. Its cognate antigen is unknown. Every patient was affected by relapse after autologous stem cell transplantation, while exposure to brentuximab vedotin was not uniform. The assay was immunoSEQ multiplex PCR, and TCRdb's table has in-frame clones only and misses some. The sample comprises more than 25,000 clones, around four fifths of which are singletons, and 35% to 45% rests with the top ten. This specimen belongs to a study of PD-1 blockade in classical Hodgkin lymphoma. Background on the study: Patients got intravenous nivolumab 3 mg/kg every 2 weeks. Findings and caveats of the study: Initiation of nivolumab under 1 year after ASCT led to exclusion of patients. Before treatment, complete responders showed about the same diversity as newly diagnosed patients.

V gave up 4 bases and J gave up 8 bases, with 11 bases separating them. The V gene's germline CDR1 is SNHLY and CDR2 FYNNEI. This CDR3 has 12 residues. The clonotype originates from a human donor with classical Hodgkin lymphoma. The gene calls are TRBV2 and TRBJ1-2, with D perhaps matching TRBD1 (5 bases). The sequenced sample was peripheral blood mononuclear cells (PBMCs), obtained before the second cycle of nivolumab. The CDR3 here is CASSVEGRGYTF. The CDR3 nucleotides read TGTGCCAGCAGTGTTGAGGGGAGAGGCTACACCTTC.